This TCR beta chain comes out of a study of blood T cell repertoires in COVID-19. The CDR3 spans 14 residues. Germline V CDR1 and CDR2: MGHRA, YSYEKL. V was trimmed by 1 base and J by 1 base, leaving 7 bases between them. Worth noting for this clone: The same CDR3 can be traced to other DNA sequences in this sample.

Measured with immunoSEQ multiplex PCR; TCRdb has only the in-frame clones, and not every one. The table includes approximately 300,000 clones, 70% to 90% detected once. What was sequenced was PBMCs or T cells enriched from blood (not recorded which). The chain recombines TRBV4-1 with TRBJ1-2; D call uncertain. This TCR was sampled from a woman in her 30s who had recovered from COVID-19. The CDR3 DNA is TGCGCCAGCAGCCAAGGGGCACTTAACTATGGCTACACCTTC. It is translated as CASSQGALNYGYTF.